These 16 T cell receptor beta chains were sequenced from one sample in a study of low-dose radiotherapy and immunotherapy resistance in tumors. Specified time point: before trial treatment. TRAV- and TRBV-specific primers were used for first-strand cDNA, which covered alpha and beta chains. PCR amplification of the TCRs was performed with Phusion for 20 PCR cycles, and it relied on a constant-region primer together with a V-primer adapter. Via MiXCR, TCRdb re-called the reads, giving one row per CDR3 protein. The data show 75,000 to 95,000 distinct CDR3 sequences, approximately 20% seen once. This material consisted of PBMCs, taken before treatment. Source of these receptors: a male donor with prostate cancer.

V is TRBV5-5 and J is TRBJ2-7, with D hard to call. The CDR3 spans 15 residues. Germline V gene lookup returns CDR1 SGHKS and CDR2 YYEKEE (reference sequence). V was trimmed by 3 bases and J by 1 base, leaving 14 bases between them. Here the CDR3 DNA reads TGTGCCAGCAGCTGGCAGGAAGGGCCTTCCTACGAGCAGTACTTC. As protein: CASSWQEGPSYEQYF.

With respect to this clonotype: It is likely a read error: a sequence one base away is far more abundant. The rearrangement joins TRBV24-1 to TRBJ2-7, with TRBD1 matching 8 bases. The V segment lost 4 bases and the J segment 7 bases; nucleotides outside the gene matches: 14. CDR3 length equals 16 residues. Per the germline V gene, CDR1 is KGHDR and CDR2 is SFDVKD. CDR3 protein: CATSEDREYATNEQYF. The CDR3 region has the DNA TGTGCCACCAGTGAGGACAGGGAGTATGCTACCAATGAGCAGTACTTC.

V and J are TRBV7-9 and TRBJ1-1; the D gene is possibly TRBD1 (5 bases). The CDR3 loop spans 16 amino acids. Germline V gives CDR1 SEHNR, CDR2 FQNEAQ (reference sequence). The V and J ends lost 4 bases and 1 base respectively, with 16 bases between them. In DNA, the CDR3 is TGTGCCAGCAGCTCGGGGGGGTTTACCCAGAACACTGAAGCTTTCTTT. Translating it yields CASSSGGFTQNTEAFF.

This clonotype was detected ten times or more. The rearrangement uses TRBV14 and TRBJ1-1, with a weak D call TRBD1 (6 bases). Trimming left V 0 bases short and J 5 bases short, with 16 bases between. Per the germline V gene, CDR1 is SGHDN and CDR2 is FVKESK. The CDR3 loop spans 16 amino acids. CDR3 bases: TGTGCCAGCAGCCAAGATCAGACCGGGGGGCGGACTGAAGCTTTCTTT. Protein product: CASSQDQTGGRTEAFF.

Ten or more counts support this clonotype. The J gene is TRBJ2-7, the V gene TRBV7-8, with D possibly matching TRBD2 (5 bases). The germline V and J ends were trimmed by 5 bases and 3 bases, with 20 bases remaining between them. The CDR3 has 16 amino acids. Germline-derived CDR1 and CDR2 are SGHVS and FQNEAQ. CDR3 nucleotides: TGTGCCAGCAGCCTCGCGGTAGCGACTCTGAACTACGAGCAGTACTTC. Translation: CASSLAVATLNYEQYF.

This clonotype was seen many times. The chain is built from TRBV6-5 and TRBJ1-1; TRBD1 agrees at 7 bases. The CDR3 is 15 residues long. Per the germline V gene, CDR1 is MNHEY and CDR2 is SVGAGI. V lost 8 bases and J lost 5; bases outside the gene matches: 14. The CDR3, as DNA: TGTGCCAGCGGTTCTGCGCCGACAGGGAAAACTGAAGCTTTCTTT. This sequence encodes CASGSAPTGKTEAFF.

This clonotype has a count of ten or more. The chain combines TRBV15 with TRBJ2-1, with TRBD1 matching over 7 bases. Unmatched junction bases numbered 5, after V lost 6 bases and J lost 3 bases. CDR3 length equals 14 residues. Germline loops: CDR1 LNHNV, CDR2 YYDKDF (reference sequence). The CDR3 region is CATRGQDYYNEQFF. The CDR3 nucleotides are TGTGCCACCAGAGGACAGGATTACTACAATGAGCAGTTCTTC.

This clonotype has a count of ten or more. CDR3 nucleotides: TGTGCCAGCAGTTACGCAGCGGGCAATCAGCCCCAGCATTTT. Its protein product is CASSYAAGNQPQHF. V and J are TRBV6-5 and TRBJ1-5; D unclear. Trimming removed 2 bases from V and 2 bases from J, with 7 bases in between. Germline lookup yields CDR1 MNHEY and CDR2 SVGAGI. The CDR3 is made up of 14 amino acids.

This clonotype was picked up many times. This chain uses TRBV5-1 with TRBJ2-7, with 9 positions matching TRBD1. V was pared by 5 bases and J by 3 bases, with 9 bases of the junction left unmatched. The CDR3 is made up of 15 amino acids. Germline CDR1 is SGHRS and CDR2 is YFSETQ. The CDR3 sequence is CASSPDEGQGYEQYF. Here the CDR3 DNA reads TGCGCCAGCAGTCCCGACGAGGGACAGGGCTACGAGCAGTACTTC.

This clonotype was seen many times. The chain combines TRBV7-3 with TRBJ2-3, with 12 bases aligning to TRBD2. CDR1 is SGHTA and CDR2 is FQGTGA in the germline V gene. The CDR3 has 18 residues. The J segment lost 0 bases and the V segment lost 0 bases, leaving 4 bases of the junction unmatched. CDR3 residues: CASSLTSSGRASTDTQYF. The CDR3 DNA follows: TGTGCCAGCAGCTTAACTTCTAGCGGGAGGGCTAGCACAGATACGCAGTATTTT.

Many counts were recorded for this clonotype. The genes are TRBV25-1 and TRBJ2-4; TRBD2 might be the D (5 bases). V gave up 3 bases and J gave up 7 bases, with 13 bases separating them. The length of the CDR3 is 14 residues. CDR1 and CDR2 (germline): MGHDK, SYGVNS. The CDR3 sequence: CASSDVYGVNIQYF. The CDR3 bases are TGTGCCAGCAGTGATGTCTACGGGGTCAACATTCAGTACTTC. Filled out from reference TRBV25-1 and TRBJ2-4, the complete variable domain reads EADIYQTPRYLVIGTGKKITLECSQTMGHDKMYWYQQDPGMELHLIHYSYGVNSTEKGDLSSESTVSRIRTEHFPLTLESARPSHTSQYLCASSDVYGVNIQYFGAGTRLSVL.

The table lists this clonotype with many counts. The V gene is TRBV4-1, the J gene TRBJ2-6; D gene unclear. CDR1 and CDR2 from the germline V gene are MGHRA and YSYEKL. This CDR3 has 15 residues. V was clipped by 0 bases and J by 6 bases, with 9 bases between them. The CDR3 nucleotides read TGCGCCAGCAGCCAAGAAACACGAGTGGCCAACGTCCTGACTTTC. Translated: CASSQETRVANVLTF.

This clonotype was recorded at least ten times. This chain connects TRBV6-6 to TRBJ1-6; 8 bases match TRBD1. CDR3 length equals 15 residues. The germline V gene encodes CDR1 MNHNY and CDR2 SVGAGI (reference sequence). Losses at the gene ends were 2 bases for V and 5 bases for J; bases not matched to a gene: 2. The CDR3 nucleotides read TGTGCCAGCAGTTACCGGGACAGGAATAATTCACCCCTCCACTTT. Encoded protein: CASSYRDRNNSPLHF.

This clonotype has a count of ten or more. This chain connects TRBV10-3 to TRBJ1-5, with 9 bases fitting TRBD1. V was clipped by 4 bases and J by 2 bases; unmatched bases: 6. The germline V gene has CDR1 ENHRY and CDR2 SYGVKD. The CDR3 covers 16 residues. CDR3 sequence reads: CAISVGDRAGNQPQHF. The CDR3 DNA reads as TGTGCCATCAGTGTGGGGGACAGGGCTGGCAATCAGCCCCAGCATTTT.

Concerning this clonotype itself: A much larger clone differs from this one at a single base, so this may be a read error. For the CDR3, the DNA is TGTGCCAGCAGTGCCCCCGGGGACATTCGAACCTACGTGCAGTACTTC. Protein: CASSAPGDIRTYVQYF. V usage is TRBV7-9 and J usage is TRBJ2-7; a possible D gene is TRBD1 (6 bases). Per germline, CDR1 SEHNR and CDR2 FQNEAQ (reference sequence). This CDR3 comprises 16 residues. Full variable domain (outside the CDR3, taken from reference TRBV7-9 and TRBJ2-7): DTGVSQNPRHKITKRGQNVTFRCDPISEHNRLYWYRQTLGQGPEFLTYFQNEAQLEKSRLLSDRFSAERPKGSFSTLEIQRTEQGDSAMYLCASSAPGDIRTYVQYFGPGTRLTVT.

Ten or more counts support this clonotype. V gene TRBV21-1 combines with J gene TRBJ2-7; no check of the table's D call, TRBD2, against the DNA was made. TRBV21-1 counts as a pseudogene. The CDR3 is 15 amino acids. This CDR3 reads CATRKFRAGAYEQYF. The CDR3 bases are TGTGCCACCCGGAAGTTTCGAGCGGGAGCCTACGAGCAGTACTTC.